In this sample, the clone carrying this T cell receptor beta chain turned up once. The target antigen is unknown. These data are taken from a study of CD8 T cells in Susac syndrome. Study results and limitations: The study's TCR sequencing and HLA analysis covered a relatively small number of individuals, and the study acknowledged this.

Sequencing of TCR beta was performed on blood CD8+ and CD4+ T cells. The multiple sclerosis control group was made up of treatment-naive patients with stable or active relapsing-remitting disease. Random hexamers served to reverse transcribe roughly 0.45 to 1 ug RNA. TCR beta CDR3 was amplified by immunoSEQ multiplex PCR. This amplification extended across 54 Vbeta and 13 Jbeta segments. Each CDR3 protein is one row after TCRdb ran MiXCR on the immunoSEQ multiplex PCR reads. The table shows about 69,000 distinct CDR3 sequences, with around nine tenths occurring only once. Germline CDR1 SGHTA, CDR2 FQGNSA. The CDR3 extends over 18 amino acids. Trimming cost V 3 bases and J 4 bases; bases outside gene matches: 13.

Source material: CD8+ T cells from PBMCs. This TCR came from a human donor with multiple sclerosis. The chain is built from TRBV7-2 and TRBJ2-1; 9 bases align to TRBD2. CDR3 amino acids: CASSFSMALAGQYNEQFF. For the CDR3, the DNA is TGTGCCAGCAGCTTCAGCATGGCGCTAGCGGGACAGTACAATGAGCAGTTCTTC.